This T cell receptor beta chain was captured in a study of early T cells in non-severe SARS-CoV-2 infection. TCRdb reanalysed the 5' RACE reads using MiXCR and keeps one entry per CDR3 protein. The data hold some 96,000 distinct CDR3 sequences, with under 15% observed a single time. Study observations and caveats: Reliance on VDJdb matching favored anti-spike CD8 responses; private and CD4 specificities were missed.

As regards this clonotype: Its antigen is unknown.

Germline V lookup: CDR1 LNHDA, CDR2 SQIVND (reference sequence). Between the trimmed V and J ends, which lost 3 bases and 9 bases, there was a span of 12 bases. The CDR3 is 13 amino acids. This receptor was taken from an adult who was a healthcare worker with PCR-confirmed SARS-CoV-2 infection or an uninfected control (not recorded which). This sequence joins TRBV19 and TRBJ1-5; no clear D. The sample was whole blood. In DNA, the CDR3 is TGTGCCAGTAGTATCTCTCCGAGAGGGCCCCAGCATTTT. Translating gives CASSISPRGPQHF. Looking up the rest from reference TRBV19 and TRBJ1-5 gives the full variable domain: DGGITQSPKYLFRKEGQNVTLSCEQNLNHDAMYWYRQDPGQGLRLIYYSQIVNDFQKGDIAEGYSVSREKKESFPLTVTSAQKNPTAFYLCASSISPRGPQHFGDGTRLSIL.